The clone carrying this T cell receptor (beta chain) appeared many times. The antigen is unknown. The CDR3 has 17 residues. The V and J ends lost 1 base and 1 base, in that order; junction bases with no gene match: 7. TCR beta libraries were made by quantitative 5'-RACE with molecular barcodes. TCRdb itself ran the 5' RACE reads through MiXCR, one entry per CDR3 protein. The profile shows more than 150,000 distinct CDR3 sequences, 11% of them singletons. These data are taken from a study of CD8 T cells in ankylosing spondylitis. Study-level results: Matched ankylosing spondylitis synovial fluid reportedly showed significant enrichment of disease-linked clones. A TCR beta motif of 7 to 9 highly homologous variants seemed to mark ankylosing spondylitis blood.

The chain carries TRBV12-3 or TRBV12-4 and TRBJ2-5, with TRBD2 matching over 9 bases. Material for sequencing was blood, either unsorted or a sorted T cell fraction (not recorded which). This TCR was recovered from a male donor with ankylosing spondylitis or in good health (not recorded which). The CDR3: CASSLGGTSTIQETQYF. In DNA form, the CDR3 reads TGTGCCAGCAGTTTAGGGGGGACTAGCACCATCCAAGAGACCCAGTACTTC.